A selection of T cell receptor beta chains follows, all from one sample in a study of blood T cell repertoires in COVID-19. The data were produced by immunoSEQ multiplex PCR, yet TCRdb's version contains in-frame clones alone and is incomplete. The top ten clones hold 1% to 1.5% of a sample with some 380,000 clones, 70% to 90% of them seen once. Sequenced: PBMCs or T cells enriched from blood (not recorded which). These receptors were collected from a man younger than 45 who had recovered from COVID-19. Each CDR3 is given with its conserved first and last residue. The D gene is left open where the match is weak. Expanded clones get a size class; other rows say once, few or many, or leave the size out.

TRBJ2-7 . TRBV12-5 13 . CASGVTASYEQYF TGTGCTAGTGGTGTGACAGCTTCCTACGAGCAGTACTTC
TRBJ1-4 . TRBV4-3 16 . CASSQATGLANEKLFF TGCGCCAGCAGCCAAGCGACAGGTCTGGCTAATGAAAAACTGTTTTTT
TRBJ2-1 . TRBV19 17 TRBD2 CASKRTVAGGQWGEQFF TGTGCCAGTAAGAGGACGGTAGCGGGGGGGCAATGGGGTGAGCAGTTCTTC
TRBJ2-3 . TRBV6-1 16 TRBD2 CASSESSGGTTDTQYF TGTGCCAGCAGTGAAAGCAGCGGGGGGACCACAGATACGCAGTATTTT
TRBJ1-1 . TRBV18 14 TRBD1 CASSPRQGNTEAFF TGTGCCAGCTCACCCCGACAGGGGAACACTGAAGCTTTCTTT
TRBJ1-4 . TRBV5-4 15 . CASSLGTRSNEKLFF TGTGCCAGCAGCTTGGGGACACGGTCGAATGAAAAACTGTTTTTT
TRBJ1-2 once TRBV19 13 . CASRRGAEDGYTF TGTGCCAGTAGGCGGGGGGCGGAGGATGGCTACACCTTC
TRBJ2-7 . TRBV4-2 16 . CASSQGSAADSYEQYF TGTGCCAGCAGCCAAGGGTCGGCAGCGGACTCCTACGAGCAGTACTTC
TRBJ2-5 . TRBV4-1 16 TRBD2 CASSLGLAGGMETQYF TGCGCCAGCAGCCTGGGACTAGCGGGGGGGATGGAGACCCAGTACTTC
TRBJ2-7 . TRBV7-6 14 TRBD2 CASSRGLAGKEQYF TGTGCCAGCAGCCGGGGACTAGCGGGGAAAGAGCAGTACTTC
TRBJ2-3 once TRBV5-4 16 . CASSLAMGGRTDTQYF TGTGCCAGCAGCCTGGCCATGGGGGGTAGGACAGATACGCAGTATTTT
TRBJ2-3 . TRBV20-1 14 TRBD2 CSASLAGATDTQYF TGCAGTGCTAGTCTAGCGGGGGCGACAGATACGCAGTATTTT
TRBJ2-3 . TRBV3-1/TRBV3-2 12 . CASSQFSDTQYF TGTGCCAGCAGCCAGTTCTCAGATACGCAGTATTTT
TRBJ1-4 . TRBV2 11 . CASSDFEKLFF TGTGCCAGCAGTGACTTCGAAAAACTGTTTTTT
TRBJ2-1 once TRBV5-5 13 . CASSPEGAREQFF TGTGCCAGCAGTCCCGAGGGTGCCAGAGAGCAGTTCTTC
TRBJ1-2 . TRBV19 11 . CASRLNYGYTF TGTGCCAGCAGGCTTAACTATGGCTACACCTTC
TRBJ1-3 . TRBV7-2 15 . CASSFTQGSGNTIYF TGTGCCAGCAGCTTCACCCAGGGTTCTGGAAACACCATATATTTT
TRBJ1-2 . TRBV2 14 . CASVGQTHNYGYTF TGTGCCAGCGTTGGACAGACCCATAACTATGGCTACACCTTC
TRBJ1-2 . TRBV11-2 15 . CASSLDAVNPYGYTF TGTGCCAGCAGCTTAGATGCAGTCAACCCGTACGGCTACACCTTC
TRBJ1-4 . TRBV15 14 . CATSRDSVGGGLFF TGTGCCACCAGCAGAGATAGCGTAGGGGGGGGACTGTTTTTT
TRBJ1-1 few TRBV7-2 13 . CASSLKAGETAFF TGTGCCAGCAGCTTAAAGGCGGGGGAGACGGCTTTCTTT
TRBJ2-3 . TRBV20-1 11 . CSAINRDTQYF TGCAGTGCCATCAACAGGGACACGCAGTATTTT
TRBJ1-1 . TRBV11-1 13 . CASSLDRYTEAFF TGTGCCAGCAGCTTAGACAGATACACTGAAGCTTTCTTT
TRBJ1-1 once TRBV7-3 14 TRBD1 CASSMGQGAIEAFF TGTGCCAGCAGCATGGGACAGGGGGCGATTGAAGCTTTCTTT
TRBJ2-7 . TRBV7-3 13 TRBD1 CASSPGTEYEQYF TGTGCCAGCAGCCCCGGGACAGAGTACGAGCAGTACTTC
TRBJ1-3 . TRBV7-6 17 TRBD1 CASSLAGGTGTGNTIYF TGTGCCAGCAGCTTAGCGGGGGGGACAGGGACTGGAAACACCATATATTTT
TRBJ1-1 few TRBV3-1/TRBV3-2 13 . CASSRAWNTEAFF TGTGCCAGCAGCCGGGCATGGAACACTGAAGCTTTCTTT
TRBJ2-5 . TRBV9 15 TRBD1 CASSATGGGGETQYF TGTGCCAGCAGCGCGACAGGGGGTGGTGGAGAGACCCAGTACTTC
TRBJ2-3 . TRBV19 16 TRBD2 CASHDLTSGSTDTQYF TGTGCCAGTCACGACCTCACTAGCGGGAGCACAGATACGCAGTATTTT
TRBJ2-5 . TRBV29-1 16 TRBD1 CSVEDWQGAGKETQYF TGCAGCGTTGAAGATTGGCAGGGGGCGGGTAAAGAGACCCAGTACTTC
TRBJ1-3 . TRBV3-1/TRBV3-2 14 . CASSQEGGGNTIYF TGTGCCAGCAGCCAAGAGGGGGGTGGAAACACCATATATTTT
TRBJ2-3 . TRBV28 13 . CASSSGGGDAQYF TGTGCCAGCAGTTCGGGGGGCGGGGACGCGCAGTATTTT
TRBJ2-2 . TRBV11-2 14 TRBD1 CASRTTGGPGELFF TGTGCCAGCAGAACAACAGGGGGACCCGGGGAGCTGTTTTTT
TRBJ2-3 . TRBV5-1 17 . CASSLVSWGPGADTQYF TGCGCCAGCAGCTTGGTGTCTTGGGGCCCAGGGGCAGATACGCAGTATTTT
TRBJ1-2 . TRBV6-6 14 . CASSSDGANYGYTF TGTGCCAGCAGTTCTGACGGGGCTAACTATGGCTACACCTTC
TRBJ1-2 . TRBV5-1 15 . CASSLGGSRSYGYTF TGCGCCAGCAGCTTGGGTGGGAGTCGAAGCTATGGCTACACCTTC
TRBJ1-2 . TRBV6-5 15 . CASTLGREANYGYTF TGTGCCAGCACCCTGGGGAGGGAAGCTAACTATGGCTACACCTTC
TRBJ2-6 . TRBV19 15 TRBD1 CASGRGLSGANVLTF TGTGCCAGTGGCAGGGGGCTAAGCGGGGCCAACGTCCTGACTTTC
TRBJ1-5 . TRBV7-2 13 . CASSLYFNQPQHF TGTGCCAGCAGCTTATACTTCAATCAGCCCCAGCATTTT
TRBJ1-5 . TRBV9 15 TRBD1 CASSAGTGVGQPQHF TGTGCCAGCAGCGCCGGGACAGGGGTGGGTCAGCCCCAGCATTTT
TRBJ1-1 . TRBV7-9 13 . CASTLQGFTEAFF TGTGCCAGCACCTTACAGGGATTCACTGAAGCTTTCTTT
TRBJ2-1 . TRBV4-1 15 . CASSQESRSYNEQFF TGCGCCAGCAGCCAGGAATCTAGGTCCTACAATGAGCAGTTCTTC
TRBJ2-5 . TRBV3-1/TRBV3-2 12 . CASSQVGETQYF TGTGCCAGCAGCCAAGTCGGGGAGACCCAGTACTTC
TRBJ1-2 . TRBV7-9 15 . CASSQGHGRPNGYTF TGTGCCAGCAGCCAGGGGCACGGGCGCCCCAATGGCTACACCTTC
TRBJ1-5 . TRBV15 15 . CATSRVEGANQPQHF TGTGCCACCAGCAGAGTGGAAGGGGCAAATCAGCCCCAGCATTTT
TRBJ2-5 . TRBV4-1 14 . CASSQDGSKETQYF TGCGCCAGCAGCCAAGATGGTAGTAAAGAGACCCAGTACTTC
TRBJ1-5 . TRBV19 13 . CASSSGASRVQHF TGTGCCAGTAGTAGTGGGGCCTCACGTGTCCAGCATTTT
TRBJ2-7 once TRBV6-5 14 TRBD1 CASRPGQGANEQYF TGTGCCAGCAGACCGGGACAGGGGGCGAACGAGCAGTACTTC
TRBJ2-3 . TRBV5-5 15 . CASSRDIGGRDTQYF TGTGCCAGCAGCCGTGATATAGGAGGCCGCGATACGCAGTATTTT
TRBJ1-2 . TRBV29-1 13 . CSVKAGPGYGYTF TGCAGCGTTAAAGCAGGGCCTGGCTATGGCTACACCTTC
TRBJ1-4 . TRBV19 14 . CASTGGAANEKLFF TGTGCCAGTACGGGGGGCGCGGCTAATGAAAAACTGTTTTTT
TRBJ1-2 . TRBV19 13 . CASSMWSGHGYTF TGTGCCAGTAGTATGTGGTCTGGGCATGGCTACACCTTC